This TCR beta chain came from a study of beta chain features in type 1 diabetes. CDR1 and CDR2 from the germline V gene are KGHSH and LQKENI. Trimming removed 6 bases from V and 4 bases from J; junction bases left unmatched: 6. This CDR3 contains 15 residues. Since all of the isolated RNA was reverse transcribed, expressed TCRB transcripts were what got sequenced. Naive, central memory and regulatory T cell samples averaged approximately 3.6 million immunoSEQ reads each. Clones were sequenced by immunoSEQ multiplex PCR, and TCRdb holds only the in-frame ones, with some missing. The sample shows some 150,000 clones, about 8.7% of them seen only once.

V usage is TRBV18 and J usage is TRBJ2-5; 12 positions agree with TRBD1. The clonotype comes from a man aged 18 to 29 in good health. The sequenced sample consisted of central memory CD4+ T cells from blood. DNA for the CDR3: TGTGCCAGCTCCCTTGGGACAGGGGGCTTAGAGACCCAGTACTTC. Protein sequence: CASSLGTGGLETQYF.